This T cell receptor beta chain was captured by sequencing in a study of PD-L1 blockade in urothelial cancer. This CDR3 has 15 residues. Germline V gene data show CDR1 as MGHDK and CDR2 as SYGVNS. Trimming removed 3 bases at V and 0 bases at J, with 9 bases between. Sequenced by immunoSEQ multiplex PCR; TCRdb stores in-frame clones only, minus some. The sample shows about 45,000 clones, 70% to 90% of them seen only once. This chain connects TRBV25-1 to TRBJ1-3; no clear D. The sample was PBMCs, taken around atezolizumab (anti-PD-L1) treatment. The origin of this receptor is a man older than 75 with urothelial cancer. CDR3 DNA sequence: TGTGCCAGCAGTGAGAGGTTATTCTCTGGAAACACCATATATTTT. It codes for CASSERLFSGNTIYF.